This section outlines one T cell receptor beta chain sequence together with its context. Antigen unknown. The data are from a study of immune evolution from preneoplasia to lung adenocarcinoma. Study-wide context: HLA loss of heterozygosity: about 7% AIS, about 15% MIA, about 35% ADC, none AAH.

Study-level findings and limits: Highest clonality occurred in KRAS-mutant, not EGFR-mutant or double wild-type, nodules.

Data came from immunoSEQ multiplex PCR; TCRdb stores just in-frame clones and leaves some out. The sample has 9,500 to 12,000 clones, 86% seen once; the top ten hold roughly 4%. The ends were cut back, 0 bases at V and 4 bases at J, with 9 bases in the middle. The germline V gene has CDR1 MDHEN and CDR2 SYDVKM. The CDR3 length is 14 residues. After pathologic assessment, macro-dissection selected premalignant or tumor cells for extraction. The chain employs TRBV28 and TRBJ1-2; possibly TRBD1 for D (5 bases). This receptor was obtained from a person aged 65-85 years with invasive lung adenocarcinoma. The specimen was FFPE invasive lung adenocarcinoma tissue. CDR3 loop: CASSLWGESYGYTF. CDR3 DNA sequence: TGTGCCAGCAGTTTATGGGGGGAATCCTATGGCTACACCTTC.